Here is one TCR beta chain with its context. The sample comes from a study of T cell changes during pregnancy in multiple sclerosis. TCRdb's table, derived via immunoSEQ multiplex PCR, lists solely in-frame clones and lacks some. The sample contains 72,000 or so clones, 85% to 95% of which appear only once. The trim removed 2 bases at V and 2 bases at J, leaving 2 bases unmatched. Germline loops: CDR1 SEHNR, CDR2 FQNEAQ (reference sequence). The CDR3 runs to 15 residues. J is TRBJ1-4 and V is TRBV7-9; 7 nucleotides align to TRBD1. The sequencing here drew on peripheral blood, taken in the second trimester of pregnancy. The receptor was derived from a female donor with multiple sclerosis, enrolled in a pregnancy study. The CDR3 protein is CASSLPGQTNEKLFF. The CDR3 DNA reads TGTGCCAGCAGCTTACCGGGACAGACTAATGAAAAACTGTTTTTT.